This record covers a single T cell receptor (beta chain). The data belong to a study of glioma-infiltrating T cells. The iRepertoire nested amplicon-rescue multiplex PCR amplified TCR alpha and beta CDR3s from RNA. For one-step reverse transcription and amplification, about 85-400 ng of tissue mRNA or PBMC total RNA was used. One entry per CDR3 protein results from TCRdb running MiXCR on the multiplex PCR reads. Counted here are 110,000 or so distinct CDR3 sequences, 25% to 30% occurring once; the ten biggest clones make up around a third. Deletions cut 0 bases from V and 10 bases from J, with 19 bases between. The CDR3 is made up of 16 amino acids. CDR1 and CDR2 from the germline V gene are LGHNA and YNFKEQ.

The TCR originated in a human donor with low-grade glioma or glioblastoma, undergoing nonglioma brain surgery, or in good health (not recorded which). The chain recombines TRBV4-2 with TRBJ2-1; TRBD2 might be the D (7 bases). Material for sequencing was glioma tissue, nonneoplastic brain tissue, or PBMCs (not recorded which). This CDR3 is CASSQDKGGGVDEQFF. DNA for the CDR3: TGTGCCAGCAGCCAAGATAAAGGAGGGGGGGTTGACGAGCAGTTCTTC.